These 2 T cell receptor beta chains were sequenced from one sample in a study of CD8+ T cells in alopecia areata. RNA was isolated and reverse transcribed to cDNA, the sequencing template. Method: immunoSEQ multiplex PCR; TCRdb's copy keeps in-frame clones and lacks some. The sample holds 65,000 to 95,000 clones, about 53% seen once. The sequenced sample consisted of NKG2D-high CD8+ T cells sorted from blood. The receptors originated from a human donor with alopecia areata.

This chain uses TRBV5-6 with TRBJ2-7; TRBD2 is a possible D gene (6 bases). This CDR3 spans 12 amino acids. The V end was cut by 5 bases, the J end by 7 bases, with 13 bases between. The germline V gene encodes CDR1 SGHDT and CDR2 YYEEEE. CDR3 DNA sequence: TGTGCCAGCAGTGCCACCCGGGGGGAGCAGTACTTC. This codes for CASSATRGEQYF.

With respect to this clone: This same CDR3 is encoded by further DNA sequences in the sample. The chain combines TRBV6-6 with TRBJ2-3; D remains unclear. CDR1 and CDR2 (germline): MNHNY, SVGAGI (reference sequence). Trimming pared 7 bases from V and 2 bases from J, leaving 4 bases between. The CDR3 length is 11 residues. CDR3 sequence (DNA): TGTGCCAGCACCCTCACAGATACGCAGTATTTT. Translating it yields CASTLTDTQYF.